This T cell receptor (beta chain) was documented in a study of blood T cell repertoires in COVID-19. As processed by the authors: Amplification from reference gene primers served as the basis for estimated nucleated cell counts. Profiling relied on immunoSEQ multiplex PCR, and the TCRdb table lists in-frame clones only, not all of them. V, J and clone size are those of that table, while D and trimming were read from the DNA. This sample has some 120,000 clones, with 75% to 90% found just once. The table lists this clone with many counts. Additional DNA sequences in this sample encode the identical CDR3. Sequenced input: peripheral blood. This sequence originates from a man aged 70 or older with active or convalescent COVID-19.

The CDR3 DNA follows: TGTGCCAGCAGCTTTACAGGGTCGGATACTGAAGCTTTCTTT. It specifies CASSFTGSDTEAFF. The V call is TRBV27, the J call TRBJ1-1; the D gene is possibly TRBD1 (6 bases). There are 14 residues in the CDR3. The V and J ends lost 6 bases and 5 bases respectively, with 16 bases between them. Germline V gene lookup returns CDR1 MNHEY and CDR2 SMNVEV (reference sequence).